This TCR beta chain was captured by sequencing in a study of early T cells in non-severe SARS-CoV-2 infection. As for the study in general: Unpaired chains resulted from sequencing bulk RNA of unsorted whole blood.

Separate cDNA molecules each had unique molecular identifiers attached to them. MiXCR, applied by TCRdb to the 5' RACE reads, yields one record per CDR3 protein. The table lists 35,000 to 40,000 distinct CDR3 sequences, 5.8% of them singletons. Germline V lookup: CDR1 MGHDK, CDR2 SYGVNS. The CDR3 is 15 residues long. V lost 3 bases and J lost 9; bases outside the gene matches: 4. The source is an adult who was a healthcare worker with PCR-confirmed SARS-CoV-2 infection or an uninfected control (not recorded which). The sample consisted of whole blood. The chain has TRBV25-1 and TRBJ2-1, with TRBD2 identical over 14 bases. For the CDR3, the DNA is TGTGCCAGCAGTGACCTGGGACTAGCGGGAGCTGAGCAGTTCTTC. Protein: CASSDLGLAGAEQFF.